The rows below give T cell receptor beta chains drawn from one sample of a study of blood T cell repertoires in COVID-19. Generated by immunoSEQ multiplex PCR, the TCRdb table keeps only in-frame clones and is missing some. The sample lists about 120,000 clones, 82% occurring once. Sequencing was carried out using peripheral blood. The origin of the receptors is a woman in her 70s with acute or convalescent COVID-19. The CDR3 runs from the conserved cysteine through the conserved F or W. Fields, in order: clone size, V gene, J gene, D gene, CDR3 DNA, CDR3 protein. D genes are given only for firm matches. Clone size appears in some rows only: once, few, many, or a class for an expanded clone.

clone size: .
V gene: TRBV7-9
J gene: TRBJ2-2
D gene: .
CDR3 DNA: TGTGCCAGCAGCGAAACAGGTTACACCGGGGAGCTGTTTTTT
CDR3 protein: CASSETGYTGELFF

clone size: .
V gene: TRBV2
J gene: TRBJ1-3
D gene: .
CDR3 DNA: TGTGCCAGCAGTGTTAGTGGGCCCTCTGGAAACACCATATATTTT
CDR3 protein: CASSVSGPSGNTIYF

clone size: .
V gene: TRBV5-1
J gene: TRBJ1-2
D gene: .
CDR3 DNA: TGCGCCAGCAGCTTGGATCCCCTCGCCGGTGGCTACACCTTC
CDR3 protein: CASSLDPLAGGYTF

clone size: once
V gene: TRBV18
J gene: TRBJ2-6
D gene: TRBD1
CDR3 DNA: TGTGCCAGCTCACCGACGAAGATGAGGACCGACAGGGGCTCTGGGGCCAACGTCCTGACTTTC
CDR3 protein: CASSPTKMRTDRGSGANVLTF

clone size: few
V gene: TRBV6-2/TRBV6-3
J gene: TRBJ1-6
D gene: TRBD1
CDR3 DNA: TGTGCCAGCAGTTACTTGGACAGGGGTAATTCACCCCTCCACTTT
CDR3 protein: CASSYLDRGNSPLHF

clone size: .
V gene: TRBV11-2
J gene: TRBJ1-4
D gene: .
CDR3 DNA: TGTGCCAGCAGCTTAGAGTTCGGGGAAAAACTGTTTTTT
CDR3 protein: CASSLEFGEKLFF

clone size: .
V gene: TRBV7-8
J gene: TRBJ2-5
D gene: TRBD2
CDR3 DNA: TGTGCCAGCAGCACCACGGGACTAGGGGGGGAGACCCAGTACTTC
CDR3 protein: CASSTTGLGGETQYF

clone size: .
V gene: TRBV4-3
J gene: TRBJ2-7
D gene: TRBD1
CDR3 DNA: TGCGCCAGCAGCCAAGCGGGACAGGGCGCCGAGCAGTACTTC
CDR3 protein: CASSQAGQGAEQYF

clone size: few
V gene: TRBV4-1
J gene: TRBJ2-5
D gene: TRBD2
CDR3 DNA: TGCGCCAGCAGCCAAGTCTTGCTAGCGGGGGTGGAGACCCAGTACTTC
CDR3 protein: CASSQVLLAGVETQYF

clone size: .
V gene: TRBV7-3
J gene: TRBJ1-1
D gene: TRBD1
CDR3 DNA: TGTGCCAGCAGTCATGGGGACAGCGAAGCTTTCTTT
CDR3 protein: CASSHGDSEAFF

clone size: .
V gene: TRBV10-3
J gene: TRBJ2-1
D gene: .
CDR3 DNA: TGTGCCATTAGTCCTTTCGACAATGAGCAGTTCTTC
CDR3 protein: CAISPFDNEQFF

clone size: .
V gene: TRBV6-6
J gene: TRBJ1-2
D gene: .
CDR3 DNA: TGTGCCAGCAGTTATCTGTCGTACGGGGCTAACTATGGCTACACCTTC
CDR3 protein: CASSYLSYGANYGYTF

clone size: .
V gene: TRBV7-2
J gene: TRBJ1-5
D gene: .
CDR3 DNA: TGTGCCAGCAGCGGGACAACGGGCCCCAATCAGCCCCAGCATTTT
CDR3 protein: CASSGTTGPNQPQHF

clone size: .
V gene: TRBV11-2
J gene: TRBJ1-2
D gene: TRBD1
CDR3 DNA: TGTGCCAGCAGCTACCGGACAGGGCAAGATGGCTACACCTTC
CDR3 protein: CASSYRTGQDGYTF

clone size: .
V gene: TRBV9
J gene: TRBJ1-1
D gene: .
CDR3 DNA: TGTGCCAGCAGCTCCCGGGGGACCACTGAAGCTTTCTTT
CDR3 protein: CASSSRGTTEAFF

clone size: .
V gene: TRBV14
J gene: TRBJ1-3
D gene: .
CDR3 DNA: TGTGCCAGCAGCCAAGAGGCGGGCTTTACTGGAAACACCATATATTTT
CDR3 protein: CASSQEAGFTGNTIYF

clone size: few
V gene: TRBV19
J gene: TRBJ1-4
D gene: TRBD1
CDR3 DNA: TGTGCCAGTAGTAAATCCGGGACAGGGATGGCAACTAATGAAAAACTGTTTTTT
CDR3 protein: CASSKSGTGMATNEKLFF

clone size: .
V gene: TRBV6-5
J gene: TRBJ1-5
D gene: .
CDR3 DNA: TGTGCCAGCAGCTCGCTGCGGCTCAATCAGCCCCAGCATTTT
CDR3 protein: CASSSLRLNQPQHF

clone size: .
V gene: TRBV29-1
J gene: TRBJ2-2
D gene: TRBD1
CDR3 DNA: TGCAGCGTTAGGACCGGGACAGGGAACACCGGGGAGCTGTTTTTT
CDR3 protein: CSVRTGTGNTGELFF

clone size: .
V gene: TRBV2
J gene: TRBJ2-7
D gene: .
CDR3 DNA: TGTGCCAGCAGGTATAGAGAAGCGGGCTCGTACGAGCAGTACTTC
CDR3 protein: CASRYREAGSYEQYF

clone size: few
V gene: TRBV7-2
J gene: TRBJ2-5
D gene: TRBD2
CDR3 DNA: TGTGCCAGCAGCGGAGGACTAGCGGGGGGGCCGCAGGAGACCCAGTACTTC
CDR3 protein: CASSGGLAGGPQETQYF

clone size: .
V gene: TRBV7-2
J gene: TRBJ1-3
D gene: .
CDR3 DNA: TGTGCCAGCAGCTTAGTGGCCTCTCGGGGAAGAAACACCATATATTTT
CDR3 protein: CASSLVASRGRNTIYF

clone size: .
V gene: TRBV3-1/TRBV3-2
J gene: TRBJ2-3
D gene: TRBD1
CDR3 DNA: TGTGCCAGCAGTCTCACAGGGGGCCGCACAGATACGCAGTATTTT
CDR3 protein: CASSLTGGRTDTQYF

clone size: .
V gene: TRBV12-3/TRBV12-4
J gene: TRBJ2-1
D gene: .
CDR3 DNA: TGTGCCAGCAGCCCTGACAACTACAATGAGCAGTTCTTC
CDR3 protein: CASSPDNYNEQFF

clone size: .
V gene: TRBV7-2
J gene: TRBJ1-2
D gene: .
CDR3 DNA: TGTGCCAGCAGCCCGTCGGGGTATAACTATGGCTACACCTTC
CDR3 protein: CASSPSGYNYGYTF

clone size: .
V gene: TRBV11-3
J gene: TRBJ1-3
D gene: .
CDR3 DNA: TGTGCCAGCAGCTTTGCGAAAGACTTGAGCTCTGGAAACACCATATATTTT
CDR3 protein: CASSFAKDLSSGNTIYF

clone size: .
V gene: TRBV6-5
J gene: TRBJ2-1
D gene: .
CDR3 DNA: TGTGCCAGCAGTTACGGCCAGGGCAACAATGAGCAGTTCTTC
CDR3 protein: CASSYGQGNNEQFF

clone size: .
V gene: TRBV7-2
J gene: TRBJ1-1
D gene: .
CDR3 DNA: TGTGCCAGCAGCTTACTACAGGGGAACACTGAAGCTTTCTTT
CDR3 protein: CASSLLQGNTEAFF

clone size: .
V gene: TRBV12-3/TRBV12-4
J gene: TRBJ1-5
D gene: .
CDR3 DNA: TGTGCCAGCAGTTTGCATGAGAATCAGCCCCAGCATTTT
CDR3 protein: CASSLHENQPQHF

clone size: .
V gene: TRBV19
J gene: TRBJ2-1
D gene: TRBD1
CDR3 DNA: TGTGCCAGTACCGGGACAGGGAACAATGAGCAGTTCTTC
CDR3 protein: CASTGTGNNEQFF

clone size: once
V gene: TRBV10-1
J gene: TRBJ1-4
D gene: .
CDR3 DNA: TGCGCCAGACCCGCAAACAGGGCGTCTAATGAAAAACTGTTTTTT
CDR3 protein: CARPANRASNEKLFF

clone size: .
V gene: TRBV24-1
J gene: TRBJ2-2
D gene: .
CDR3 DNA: TGTGCCACTCGGATTCGGGACACCGGGGAGCTGTTTTTT
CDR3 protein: CATRIRDTGELFF

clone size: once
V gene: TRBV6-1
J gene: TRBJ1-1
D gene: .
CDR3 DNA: TGTGCCAGCAGTGGCGAAGAGGACAGCACTGAAGCTTTCTTT
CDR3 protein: CASSGEEDSTEAFF

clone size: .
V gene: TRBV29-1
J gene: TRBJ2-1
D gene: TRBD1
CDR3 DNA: TGCAGCGTTGAAGTTGGGACAGGTGAGCAGTTCTTC
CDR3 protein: CSVEVGTGEQFF

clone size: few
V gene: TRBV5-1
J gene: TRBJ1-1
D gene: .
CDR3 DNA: TGCGCCAGCAGCTCGGGGGGCCCAGGGCTGACTGAAGCTTTCTTT
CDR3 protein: CASSSGGPGLTEAFF

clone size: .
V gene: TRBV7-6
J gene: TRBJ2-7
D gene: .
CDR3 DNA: TGTGCCAGCAGCCCTGCAGGCAACAGCTTAATCTACGAGCAGTACTTC
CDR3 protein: CASSPAGNSLIYEQYF

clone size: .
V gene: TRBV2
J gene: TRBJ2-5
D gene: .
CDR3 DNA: TGTGCCAGCAGTGCGGCAACGCGGAGGGAGACCCAGTACTTC
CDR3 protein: CASSAATRRETQYF

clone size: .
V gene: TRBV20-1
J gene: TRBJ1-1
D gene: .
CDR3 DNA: TGCAGTGCTCCGGTCGGGACTGAAGCTTTCTTT
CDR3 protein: CSAPVGTEAFF

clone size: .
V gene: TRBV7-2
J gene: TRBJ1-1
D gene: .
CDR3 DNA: TGTGCCAGCAGCTTAGATTCCGGGCAGGGTTGGACTGAAGCTTTCTTT
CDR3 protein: CASSLDSGQGWTEAFF

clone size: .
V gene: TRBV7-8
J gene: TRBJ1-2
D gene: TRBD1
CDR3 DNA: TGTGCCAGCAGCTTTAGAACAGGGGAAGGTGGCTACACCTTC
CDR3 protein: CASSFRTGEGGYTF

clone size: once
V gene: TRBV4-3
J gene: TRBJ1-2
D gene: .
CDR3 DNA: TGCGCCAGCAGCCTAACAGGGAACTATGGCTACACCTTC
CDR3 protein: CASSLTGNYGYTF

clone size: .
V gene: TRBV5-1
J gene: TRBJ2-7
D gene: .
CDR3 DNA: TGCGCCAGCAGCTTGGGTGGCGGGACCTCCTACGAGCAGTACTTC
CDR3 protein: CASSLGGGTSYEQYF